The source of this TCR beta chain is a study of T-cell reconstitution after alpha-beta-depleted transplantation in children. CDR1 is SGHAT and CDR2 is FQNNGV in the germline V gene. This CDR3 is built from 13 residues. Study results and limitations: Expanded clones from the graft, numbering several hundred, reportedly supplied alpha-beta T cells about two months after transplant.

Preparation of the TCRbeta library used unique molecular identifiers. TCRdb ran MiXCR on the PCR reads and lists one entry per CDR3 protein. The repertoire holds fewer than 550,000 distinct CDR3 sequences, with over 9.5% as singletons. Details on this clonotype: Its antigen is currently unknown. One end of the junction is discordant with germline, which a read error may explain.

The sequence came from a female patient aged 2 to 10 who had a stem cell transplant for aplastic anemia, so the T cells may come from the graft donor. This specimen consisted of PBMCs, mostly from graft donor cells, obtained 180 days after TCRalphabeta/CD19-depleted stem cell transplant. This chain joins TRBV11-2 and TRBJ2-3; D uncertain. The CDR3 bases are TGTGCCAGCAGCCTAGATATTGTAGATACGCAGTATTTT. Amino acid sequence: CASSLDIVDTQYF.